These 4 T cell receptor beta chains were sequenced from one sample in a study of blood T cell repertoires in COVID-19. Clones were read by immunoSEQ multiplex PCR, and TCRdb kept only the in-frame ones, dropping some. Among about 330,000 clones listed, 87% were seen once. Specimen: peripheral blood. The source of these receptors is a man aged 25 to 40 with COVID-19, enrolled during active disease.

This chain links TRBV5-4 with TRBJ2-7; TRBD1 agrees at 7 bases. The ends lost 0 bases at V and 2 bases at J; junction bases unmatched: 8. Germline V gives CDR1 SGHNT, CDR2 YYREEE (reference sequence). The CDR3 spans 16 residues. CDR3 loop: CASSLDLTGFPYEQYF. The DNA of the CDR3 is TGTGCCAGCAGCTTGGACCTGACAGGGTTCCCCTACGAGCAGTACTTC.

The CDR3 reads CASSPRGTGGFGSEAFF. The CDR3 bases are TGTGCCAGCTCACCTCGGGGGACAGGGGGGTTTGGGAGTGAAGCTTTCTTT. The gene calls are TRBV18 and TRBJ1-1, with 11 bases matching TRBD1. The CDR3 extends over 17 amino acids. CDR1 KGHSH and CDR2 LQKENI come from the germline V gene. V shed 3 bases, J shed 7 bases, and the junction held 13 bases outside the gene matches. Combining the CDR3 with reference TRBV18 and TRBJ1-1 gives the whole variable domain NAGVMQNPRHLVRRRGQEARLRCSPMKGHSHVYWYRQLPEEGLKFMVYLQKENIIDESGMPKERFSAEFPKEGPSILRIQQVVRGDSAAYFCASSPRGTGGFGSEAFFGQGTRLTVV.

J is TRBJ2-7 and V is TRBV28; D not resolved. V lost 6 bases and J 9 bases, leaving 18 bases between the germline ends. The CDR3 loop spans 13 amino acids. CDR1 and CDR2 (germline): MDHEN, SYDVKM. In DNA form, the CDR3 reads TGTGCCAGCAGCCCGGGTTACACGGTAGGGCAGTACTTC. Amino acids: CASSPGYTVGQYF.

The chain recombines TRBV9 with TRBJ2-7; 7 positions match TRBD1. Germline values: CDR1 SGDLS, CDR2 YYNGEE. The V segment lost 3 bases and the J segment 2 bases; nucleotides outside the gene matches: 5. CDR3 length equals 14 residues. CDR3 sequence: CASSAVGQAYEQYF. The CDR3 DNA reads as TGTGCCAGCAGCGCCGTCGGACAGGCCTACGAGCAGTACTTC.